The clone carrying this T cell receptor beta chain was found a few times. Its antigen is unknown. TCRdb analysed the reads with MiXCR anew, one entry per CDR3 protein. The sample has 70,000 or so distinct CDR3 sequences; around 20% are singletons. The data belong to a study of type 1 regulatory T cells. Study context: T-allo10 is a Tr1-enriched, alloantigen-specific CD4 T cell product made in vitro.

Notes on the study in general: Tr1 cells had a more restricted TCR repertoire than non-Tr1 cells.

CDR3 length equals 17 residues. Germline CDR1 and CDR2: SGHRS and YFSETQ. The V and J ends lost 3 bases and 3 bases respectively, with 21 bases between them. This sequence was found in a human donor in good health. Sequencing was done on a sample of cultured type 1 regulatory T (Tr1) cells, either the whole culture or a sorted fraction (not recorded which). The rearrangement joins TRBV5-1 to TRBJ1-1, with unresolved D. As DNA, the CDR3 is TGCGCCAGCAGCTGGACCCCCCGGAGCGGGTTGGACACTGAAGCTTTCTTT. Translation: CASSWTPRSGLDTEAFF.